This T cell receptor (beta chain) was profiled in a study of long-term antiretroviral therapy in people with HIV. CDR3 size: 13 residues. Germline V lookup: CDR1 GTSNPN, CDR2 SVGIG (reference sequence). After removal of 4 bases from V and 2 bases from J, the junction contained 3 bases not matched to a gene. Each participant with HIV received care in the United States. Version v3.0 of the immunoSEQ assay was performed at survey level. Libraries were prepared by immunoSEQ multiplex PCR; TCRdb keeps only in-frame clonotypes and omits some of them. The table has about 21,000 clones, roughly nine tenths seen once.

This sequence originates from a woman aged 25 to 39 with HIV. The sample in question was unsorted PBMCs, obtained 4.2 to 4.5 years before starting antiretroviral therapy. The chain combines TRBV30 with TRBJ1-1; 8 bases match TRBD1. CDR3: CAWTGQGNTEAFF. In DNA form, the CDR3 reads TGTGCCTGGACCGGACAGGGAAACACTGAAGCTTTCTTT.